These 3 T cell receptor beta chains were sequenced from one sample in a study of cytomegalovirus exposure and HLA in healthy donors. Both 60 Vbeta primers and 13 Jbeta primers went into the PCR. Produced via immunoSEQ multiplex PCR; TCRdb's table is partial and in-frame only. The sample lists about 130,000 clones; around 67% were seen once. Sequencing was performed on PBMCs. These receptor sequences come from a young man in good health and CMV-seropositive.

On this clone itself: An end of the junction does not agree with germline; a read error may underlie this. Other DNA sequences from this sample encode an identical CDR3 as well. The genes are TRBV30 and TRBJ1-4; TRBD1 is a possible D gene (6 bases). The germline V gene encodes CDR1 GTSNPN and CDR2 SVGIG (reference sequence). The CDR3 runs to 13 residues. The CDR3 DNA reads as TGTGCCTGGACTGGACAGCTTAATGAGAAACTGTTTTTT. This translates into CAWTGQLNEKLFF.

The chain links TRBV30 to TRBJ2-7; the match to TRBD1 covers 8 bases. Trimming cost V 3 bases and J 10 bases; bases outside gene matches: 20. The CDR3 is made up of 16 amino acids. Germline V lookup: CDR1 GTSNPN, CDR2 SVGIG (reference sequence). In nucleotides, the CDR3 is TGTGCCTGGAGCCCCCTCACCGGGACAGGTCCTCTCGATCAGTACTTC. Protein: CAWSPLTGTGPLDQYF.

V is TRBV28 and J is TRBJ1-1; 8 bases are a match to TRBD1. Trimming took 6 bases from V and 4 from J; bases not matched to a gene: 4. The CDR3 consists of 13 residues. Looked up from germline, CDR1 is MDHEN and CDR2 is SYDVKM. The CDR3 region has the DNA TGTGCCAGCAGGGACAGGGTCGGCACTGAAGCTTTCTTT. Residues: CASRDRVGTEAFF.